This T cell receptor beta chain is from a study of regulatory T cells in long-lasting Graves disease (dated by TCRdb to the early 2020s). As for the study more broadly: In the newly diagnosed Graves' disease group, patients had been taking antithyroid drugs for less than 3 months. Persistent Graves' disease patients were compared with newly diagnosed Graves' disease patients by peripheral blood TCR sequencing and RNA sequencing. The study was registered as a clinical trial and conducted in China. A total of roughly 35 samples underwent TCR sequencing, from about 13 patients with persistent Graves' disease and 20 or so patients with newly diagnosed Graves' disease.

Results the study describes overall, beyond this receptor: Peripheral blood alone was examined, since thyroid tissue, which constituted the primary lesion, could not be accessed. As a limitation, the authors acknowledged that the small sample size may reduce accuracy. Sequencing and analysis were limited to the TCR beta chain. Patients with persistent disease shared more public clonotypes (approximately 2,500) than newly diagnosed patients did (966). Persistent Graves' disease patients showed lower TCR Shannon entropy and fewer highly expanded clones than newly diagnosed patients, suggesting clonal expansion. Persistent disease showed preferential use of TRBV28, TRBJ1-2 and TRBJ2-5, whereas newly diagnosed disease favored TRBV20-1 and TRBJ2-1.

Including the terminal cysteine and phenylalanine, the CDR3 comprises 14 residues. This entry keeps only the CDR3 DNA: 42 bases, framed from base 1. At the junction V is shortened by 3 bases and J by 1 base; bases outside the gene matches: 2. From the germline V gene (reference sequence), CDR1 is DFQATT and CDR2 is SNEGSKA. Receptor amplification or capture employed multiplex PCR. Sequenced using an Illumina HiSeq 4000. CDR3 regions were amplified by Arm-PCR with iRepertoire HTBI primers to construct TCR beta libraries. Before sequencing, the PCR products underwent gel purification. The published analysis was carried out like this. Across samples, roughly 60 TRBV and 15 or so TRBJ segments were identified and used for gene usage analysis of CDR3 amino acid clonotypes. Filtered high-quality paired reads were merged into contigs using COPE and FqMerger. BLAST was used to align contigs to IMGT TRBV, TRBD and TRBJ reference genes, and CDR3 was defined according to IMGT. Any clonotype with a frequency above 0.1% was counted as a highly expanded clone. Shannon entropy served as the measure of repertoire diversity, while the Gini coefficient captured V-J evenness. Public clonotypes were defined as clonotypes shared by more than one individual. Through fastp at Q25 and MiXCR, TCRdb rebuilt clones from the public reads, retaining in-frame beta chains. Rows with one shared CDR3 protein collapse into an entry with the most common genes and DNA. Here the V and J calls rest on TCRdb's processing, not on the authors' analysis. Recorded for this sample are about 240,000 distinct CDR3 sequences; 20% of them occurred a single time. The ten largest clones represent about 15% of the sample.

The time point tag for this specimen amounts to: newly diagnosed GD, antithyroid drugs for less than 3 months. For both TCR sequencing and RNA sequencing, RNA was extracted from PBMCs using TRIzol. The diagnosis of Graves' disease followed American Thyroid Association guidelines. Patients were recruited from an endocrinology department in Xi'an, China. From each patient, 8 to 10 milliliters of peripheral blood was collected into an EDTA anticoagulant tube. Ficoll Paque Plus density gradient separation was used to isolate PBMCs, and no additional T cell sorting was done. An Agilent 2100 Bioanalyzer and agarose gel were used to check RNA quality, while a NanoDrop 2000 measured RNA concentration. This clonotype was seen many times. Its recognized antigen is unknown. Base qualities are not recorded, but no much larger clone differs from it by a single base.

This TCR came from a female donor with Graves disease. The specimen was peripheral blood mononuclear cells (PBMCs), collected at new diagnosis, from a patient treated with antithyroid drugs. The rearranged segments are TRBV20-1 and TRBJ2-1; 8 nucleotides in the junction match TRBD2. The sequenced DNA: TGCAGTGCTAGGGCTAGCGGGTCCTACAATGAGCAGTTCTTC. The encoded protein is CSARASGSYNEQFF.